What follows is one T cell receptor beta chain and its context. These data are taken from a study of blood T cell repertoires in COVID-19. In the study overall: The United States, Italy and Spain were the sources of the acute and convalescent COVID-19 samples. T cells, B-cell-depleted T cells, or PBMCs supplied cDNA or gDNA.

Trimming took 3 bases from V and 0 from J, leaving 14 bases between them. CDR3 size: 16 residues. From germline, CDR1 is SGHDN and CDR2 FVKESK. In the study's own analysis: Amplified reference gene primers provided the basis for estimating nucleated cell counts. Sequencing was performed with immunoSEQ multiplex PCR; in TCRdb, only in-frame clones are kept and a portion is missing. That table is the source of V, J and clone size, and D and trimming were worked out from the DNA. The data show 140,000 to 150,000 clones, more than 60% seen once. The sequence came from a woman aged 60-75 years with acute or convalescent COVID-19. The sequenced sample consisted of peripheral blood. The chain has TRBV14 and TRBJ1-1; D call uncertain. The CDR3 DNA follows: TGTGCCAGCAGCCACTTAACGACACTGATGAACACTGAAGCTTTCTTT. Translation gives CASSHLTTLMNTEAFF. Complete variable domain (other parts from reference TRBV14 and TRBJ1-1): EAGVTQFPSHSVIEKGQTVTLRCDPISGHDNLYWYRRVMGKEIKFLLHFVKESKQDESGMPNNRFLAERTGGTYSTLKVQPAELEDSGVYFCASSHLTTLMNTEAFFGQGTRLTVV.